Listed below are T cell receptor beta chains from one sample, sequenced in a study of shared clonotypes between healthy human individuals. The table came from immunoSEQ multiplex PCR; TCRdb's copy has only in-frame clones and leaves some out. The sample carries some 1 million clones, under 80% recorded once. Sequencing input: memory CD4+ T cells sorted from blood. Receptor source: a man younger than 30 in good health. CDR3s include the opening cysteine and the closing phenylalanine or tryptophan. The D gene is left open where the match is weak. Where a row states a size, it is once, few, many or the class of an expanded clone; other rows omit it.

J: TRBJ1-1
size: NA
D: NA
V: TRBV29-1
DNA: TGCAGCGTTGAAATCATACGTGAACTGGGAGCTTTCTTT
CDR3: CSVEIIRELGAFF

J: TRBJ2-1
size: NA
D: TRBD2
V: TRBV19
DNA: TGTGCCAGTAGTATAAAGCGGACTAGCGGGGGGTACAATGAGCAGTTCTTC
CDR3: CASSIKRTSGGYNEQFF

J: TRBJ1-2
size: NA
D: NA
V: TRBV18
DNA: TGTGCCAGCTCACCACCGGTCTCAGCCAACTATGGCTACACCTTC
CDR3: CASSPPVSANYGYTF

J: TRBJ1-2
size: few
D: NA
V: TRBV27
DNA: TGTGCCAGCAGTTTCCGAAGCAGGGAATCCTATGGCTACACCTTC
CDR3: CASSFRSRESYGYTF

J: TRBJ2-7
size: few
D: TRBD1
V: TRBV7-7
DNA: TGTGCTAGCAGCTTAAGGCAGGGGGTTGTCGAGCAGTACTTC
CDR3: CASSLRQGVVEQYF

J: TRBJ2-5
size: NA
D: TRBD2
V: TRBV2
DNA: TGTGTCCAGCGGGGCGGGGTGACCCAGTACTTC
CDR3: CVQRGGVTQYF

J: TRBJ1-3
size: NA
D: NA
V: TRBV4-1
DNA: TGCGCCAGCAGCCAATCTACAGGGAGGACAGGAAACACCATATATTTT
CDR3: CASSQSTGRTGNTIYF

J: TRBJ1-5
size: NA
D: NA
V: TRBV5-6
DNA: TGTGCCAGCAGCCGACGGGACATGGGGCGACAGCCCCAGCATTTT
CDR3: CASSRRDMGRQPQHF

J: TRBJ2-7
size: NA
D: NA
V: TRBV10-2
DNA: TGCGCCAGCAGTGAGTCAAGGGTTCTCGAGCAGTACTTC
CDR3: CASSESRVLEQYF

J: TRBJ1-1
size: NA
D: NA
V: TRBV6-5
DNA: TGTGCCAGCAGTGTCCCAGGGGCGCGCATCACTGAAGCTTTCTTT
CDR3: CASSVPGARITEAFF

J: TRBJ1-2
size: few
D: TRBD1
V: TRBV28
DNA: TGTGCCAGCAGCGGCAGGGGGACCCTCGGGGGCTACACCTTC
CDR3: CASSGRGTLGGYTF

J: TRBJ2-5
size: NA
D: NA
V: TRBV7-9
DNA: TGTGCCAGCAGCTCTCCGGGTCCCAAAGGACGGGTCCAAGAGACCCAGTACTTC
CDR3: CASSSPGPKGRVQETQYF

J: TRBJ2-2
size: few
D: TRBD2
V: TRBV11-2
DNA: TGTGCCAGCAGCCCGGGACTAGCGGGCCACACCGGGGAGCTGTTTTTT
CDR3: CASSPGLAGHTGELFF

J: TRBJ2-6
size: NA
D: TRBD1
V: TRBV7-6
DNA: TGTGCCAGCAGCTTAGGGACAGGGACGGGAAGCTCTGGGGCCAACGTCCTGACTTTC
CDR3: CASSLGTGTGSSGANVLTF

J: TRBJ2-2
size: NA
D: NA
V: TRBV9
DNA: TGTGCCAGCAGCCGTAGTTCGGGAACCGGGGAGCTGTTTTTT
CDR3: CASSRSSGTGELFF

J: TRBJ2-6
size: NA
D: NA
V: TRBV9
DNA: TGTGCCAGCAGCGTATGGGGGTCTGGGGCCAACGTCCTGACTTTC
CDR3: CASSVWGSGANVLTF

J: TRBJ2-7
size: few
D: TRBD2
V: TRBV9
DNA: TGTGCCAGCAGCTCGACTTGGGTGCGGGAGGGCGAGCAGTACTTC
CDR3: CASSSTWVREGEQYF

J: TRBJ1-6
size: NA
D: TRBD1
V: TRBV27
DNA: TGTGCCAGCACCCTTGGGACAGGGAGGAATTCACCCCTCCACTTT
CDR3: CASTLGTGRNSPLHF

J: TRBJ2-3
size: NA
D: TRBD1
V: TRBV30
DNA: TGTGCCTGGAGTTTTAGACAGGGTTGGACAGATACGCAGTATTTT
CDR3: CAWSFRQGWTDTQYF

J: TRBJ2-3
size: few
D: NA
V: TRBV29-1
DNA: TGCAGCGGTTCCCGGAGTGGCGGTTCCTCAGATACGCAGTATTTT
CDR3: CSGSRSGGSSDTQYF

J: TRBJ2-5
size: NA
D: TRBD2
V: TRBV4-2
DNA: TGTGCCAGCAGCCAAGATCTAGCGGGGGGATATGGGGAGACCCAGTACTTC
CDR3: CASSQDLAGGYGETQYF

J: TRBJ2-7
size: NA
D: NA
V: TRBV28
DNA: TGTGCCAGCAGTTTATCTGGGACCTACGAGCAGTACTTC
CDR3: CASSLSGTYEQYF

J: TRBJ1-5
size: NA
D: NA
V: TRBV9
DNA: TGTGCCAGCAGCGTAGTCGATCAGCCCCAGCATTTT
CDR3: CASSVVDQPQHF

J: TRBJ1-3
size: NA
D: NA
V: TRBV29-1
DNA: TGCAGCGTTGGCGAATTGTGGGGCTCTGGAAACACCATATATTTT
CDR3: CSVGELWGSGNTIYF

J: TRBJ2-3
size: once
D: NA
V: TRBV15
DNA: TGTGCCACCAGCAGAGCCAAGAACACAGATACGCAGTATTTT
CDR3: CATSRAKNTDTQYF

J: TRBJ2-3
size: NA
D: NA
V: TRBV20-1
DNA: TGCAGTGCTAGAGATAATACGCAGTATTTT
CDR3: CSARDNTQYF

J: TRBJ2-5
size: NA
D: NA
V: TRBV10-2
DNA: TGCGCCAGCAGCCTGGGCGGATTCCAAGAGACCCAGTACTTC
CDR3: CASSLGGFQETQYF

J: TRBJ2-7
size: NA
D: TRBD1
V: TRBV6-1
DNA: TGTGCCAGCGAGGGACAGGCTTCCTACGAGCAGTACTTC
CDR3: CASEGQASYEQYF

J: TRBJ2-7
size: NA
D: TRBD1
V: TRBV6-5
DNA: TGTGCCAGCGGGGGACAGGGCTCCTACGAGCAGTACTTC
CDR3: CASGGQGSYEQYF

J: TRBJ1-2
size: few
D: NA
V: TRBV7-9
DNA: TGTGCCAGCAGCTTAGCTCCGGGGGCTAACTATGGCTACACCTTC
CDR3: CASSLAPGANYGYTF

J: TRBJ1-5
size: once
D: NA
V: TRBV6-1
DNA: TGTGCCAGCAGCATCACAGGTCGCAGCAATCAGCCCCAGCATTTT
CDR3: CASSITGRSNQPQHF

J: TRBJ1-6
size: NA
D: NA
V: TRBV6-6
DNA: TGTGCCAGCAGTACGAACACAGACGGAAATTCACCCCTCCACTTT
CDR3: CASSTNTDGNSPLHF

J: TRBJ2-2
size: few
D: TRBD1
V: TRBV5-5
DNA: TGTGCCAGCAGCGCTAGCCTGGGACAGCTAAACACCGGGGAGCTGTTTTTT
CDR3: CASSASLGQLNTGELFF

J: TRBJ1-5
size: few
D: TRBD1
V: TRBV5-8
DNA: TGTGCCAGCAGCCCAAGACAGGGGGCGCGGGTAAATCAGCCCCAGCATTTT
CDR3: CASSPRQGARVNQPQHF

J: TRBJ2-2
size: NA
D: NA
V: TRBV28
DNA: TGTGCCAGCAGTTTGGGGCAACTCACCGGGGAGCTGTTTTTT
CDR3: CASSLGQLTGELFF

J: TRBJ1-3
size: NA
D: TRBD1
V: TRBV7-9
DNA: TGTGCCAGCAGCCACAGGGGAAAAAGAAACACCATATATTTT
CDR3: CASSHRGKRNTIYF

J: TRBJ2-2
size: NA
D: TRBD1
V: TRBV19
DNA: TGTGCCAGTAGGGCCGACAGGGTATCCGGGGAGCTGTTTTTT
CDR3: CASRADRVSGELFF

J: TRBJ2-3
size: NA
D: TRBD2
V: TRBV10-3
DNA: TGTGCCATCAGTGACGGCGGGGGGCCCACAGATACGCAGTATTTT
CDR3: CAISDGGGPTDTQYF

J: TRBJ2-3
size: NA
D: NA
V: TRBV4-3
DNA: TGCGCCAGCAGCCAAGATCGGTCCTATACGCAGTATTTT
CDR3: CASSQDRSYTQYF

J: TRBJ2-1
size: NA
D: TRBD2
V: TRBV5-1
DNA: TGCGCCAGCATCACTGGGACTAGCGGGAATAATGAGCAGTTCTTC
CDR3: CASITGTSGNNEQFF

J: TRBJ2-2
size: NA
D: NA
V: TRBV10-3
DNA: TGTGCCATCGGGACAAAAGGGGACACCGGGGAGCTGTTTTTT
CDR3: CAIGTKGDTGELFF

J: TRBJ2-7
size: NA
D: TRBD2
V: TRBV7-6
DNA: TGTGCCAGCAGCTCCGGGAGGCCGCCGGACGAGCAGTACTTC
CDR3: CASSSGRPPDEQYF

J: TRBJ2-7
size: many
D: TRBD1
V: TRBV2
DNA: TGTGCCACCCTTCAGGGGGTAATAAGCTACGAGCAGTACTTC
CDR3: CATLQGVISYEQYF